What follows are 12 T cell receptor beta chains derived from one specimen sequenced in a study of T cells in Graves' hyperthyroidism and ophthalmopathy. What was amplified from RNA transcripts were TCR beta CDR3 regions. The HTBI primer set served for first-round RT-PCR of the TCR CDR3. TCRdb redid the calling of the multiplex PCR reads with MiXCR, one entry per CDR3 protein. The table records hundreds of thousands of distinct CDR3 sequences, approximately 14% of them present only once. The sequenced sample consisted of blood. The receptor source for this set is a middle-aged woman with Graves' ophthalmopathy.

This clonotype has a count of ten or more. The CDR3 loop is CASVDRASSYGYTF. CDR3 nucleotide sequence: TGTGCCAGCGTCGACAGGGCCTCGAGCTATGGCTACACCTTC. This chain uses TRBV2 with TRBJ1-2; 7 bases fit TRBD1. CDR3 length: 14 amino acids. CDR1 is SNHLY, CDR2 FYNNEI, per germline. Unmatched junction bases numbered 10, after V lost 8 bases and J lost 4 bases.

This clonotype was seen a single time. The chain employs TRBV11-2 and TRBJ2-2; 7 bases are shared with TRBD1. Germline CDR1 SGHAT, CDR2 FQNNGV. This CDR3 comprises 15 residues. J gave up 5 bases and V 5 bases, and 8 bases lay outside the gene matches. CDR3 bases: TGTGCCAGCAGCCCCCCGACAGGGCGAACCGGGGAGCTGTTTTTT. Translated, it gives CASSPPTGRTGELFF.

This clonotype showed up many times. The J gene is TRBJ2-5, the V gene TRBV28, with 9 bases aligning to TRBD2. The V and J ends lost 2 bases and 3 bases, in that order; junction bases with no gene match: 7. CDR1 MDHEN and CDR2 SYDVKM come from the germline V gene. The CDR3 has 16 amino acids. The CDR3 is CASSLLPSGMKETQYF. The CDR3 region has the DNA TGTGCCAGCAGTTTACTCCCTAGCGGGATGAAAGAGACCCAGTACTTC.

This clonotype was recorded many times. The chain couples TRBV28 to TRBJ1-5; D unclear. Germline V gene sequence: CDR1 MDHEN, CDR2 SYDVKM. CDR3 length equals 15 residues. Trimming shortened V by 6 bases and J by 3 bases, and 15 bases separated the two germline ends. This chain's CDR3 is CASRVGWTHNQPQHF. Here the CDR3 DNA reads TGTGCCAGCAGGGTCGGTTGGACTCACAATCAGCCCCAGCATTTT.

This clonotype was found many times. The chain is built from TRBV7-9 and TRBJ2-7, with D maybe TRBD2 (5 bases). Germline values: CDR1 SEHNR, CDR2 FQNEAQ (reference sequence). This CDR3 comprises 14 residues. The V and J ends lost 5 bases and 1 base respectively, with 12 bases between them. CDR3 bases: TGTGCCAGCAGCCCCAAGACTACTTCCTACGAGCAGTACTTC. It yields the protein CASSPKTTSYEQYF.

This clonotype was counted ten times or more. The genes are TRBV6-5 and TRBJ2-2, with unresolved D. Trimming shortened V by 1 base and J by 3 bases, and 3 bases separated the two germline ends. The germline V gene has CDR1 MNHEY and CDR2 SVGAGI. The CDR3 is 13 amino acids. The CDR3 DNA is TGTGCCAGCAGTTACTATGACACCGGGGAGCTGTTTTTT. It encodes CASSYYDTGELFF.

Many counts were recorded for this clonotype. The rearrangement links TRBV7-2 to TRBJ2-5; D gene unclear. The CDR3 runs to 13 residues. Trimming stripped 5 bases from V and 1 base from J, with 8 bases between. Germline CDR1 SGHTA, CDR2 FQGNSA. CDR3 sequence reads: CASSATTQETQYF. In nucleotides, the CDR3 is TGTGCCAGCAGCGCTACTACCCAAGAGACCCAGTACTTC.

This chain connects TRBV5-1 to TRBJ2-2; no definite D call. Germline lookup yields CDR1 SGHRS and CDR2 YFSETQ. The CDR3 loop spans 15 amino acids. Trimming removed 3 bases at V and 4 bases at J, with 13 bases between. CDR3 protein: CASSSGLLITGELFF. In nucleotides, the CDR3 is TGCGCCAGCAGCTCCGGCCTTTTAATCACCGGGGAGCTGTTTTTT.

This clonotype has at least ten counts. This chain connects TRBV19 to TRBJ2-7; no clear D. Germline lookup yields CDR1 LNHDA and CDR2 SQIVND (reference sequence). The CDR3 sequence is 15 residues long. V lost 10 bases, J lost 0 bases, and 19 bases lay in between. CDR3 in amino acids: CATTPVHGDSYEQYF. The CDR3 DNA follows: TGTGCCACCACCCCGGTACACGGCGACTCCTACGAGCAGTACTTC.

This clonotype was seen only a few times. In nucleotides, the CDR3 is TGTGCCAGCAGTAAGGAGGGAGGTGCCTACGAGCAGTACTTC. Translation: CASSKEGGAYEQYF. This sequence joins TRBV14 and TRBJ2-7, with a possible D match to TRBD2 (6 bases). The germline V gene has CDR1 SGHDN and CDR2 FVKESK. The CDR3 spans 14 residues. Trimming took 6 bases from V and 2 from J, leaving 14 bases between them.

This clonotype came up many times. V is TRBV2 and J is TRBJ1-2, with 9 bases identical to TRBD1. CDR3 length equals 13 residues. Trimming at V came to 7 bases and at J to 5 bases, leaving 5 bases not matched to a gene. CDR1 is SNHLY and CDR2 is FYNNEI in the germline V gene. The CDR3, as DNA: TGTGCCAGCACCCCGGGGACAGGGTATGGCTACACCTTC. Translation: CASTPGTGYGYTF.

The sample holds many counts of this clonotype. The chain employs TRBV27 and TRBJ1-5; D is perhaps TRBD1 (6 bases). The CDR3 consists of 14 residues. The germline V gene encodes CDR1 MNHEY and CDR2 SMNVEV (reference sequence). Trimming took off 4 bases at V and 2 bases at J, with 9 bases between the two ends. CDR3 DNA sequence: TGTGCCAGCAGTTCCAGGGGAGGCAATCAGCCCCAGCATTTT. Amino acid sequence: CASSSRGGNQPQHF.